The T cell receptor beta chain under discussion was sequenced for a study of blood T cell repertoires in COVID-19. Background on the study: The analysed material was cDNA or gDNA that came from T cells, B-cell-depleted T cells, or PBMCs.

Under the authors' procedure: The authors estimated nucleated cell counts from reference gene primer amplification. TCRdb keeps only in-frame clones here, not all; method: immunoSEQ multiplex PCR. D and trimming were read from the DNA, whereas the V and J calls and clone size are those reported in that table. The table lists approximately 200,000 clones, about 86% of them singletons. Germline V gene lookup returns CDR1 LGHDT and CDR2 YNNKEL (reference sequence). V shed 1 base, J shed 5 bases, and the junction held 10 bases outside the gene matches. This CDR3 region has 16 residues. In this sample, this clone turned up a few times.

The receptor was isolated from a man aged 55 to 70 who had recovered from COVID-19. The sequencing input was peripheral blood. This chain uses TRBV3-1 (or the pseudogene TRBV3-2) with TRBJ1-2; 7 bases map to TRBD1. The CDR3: CASSQATAGGVYGYTF. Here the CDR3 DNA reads TGTGCCAGCAGCCAAGCCACGGCAGGGGGAGTTTATGGCTACACCTTC.